The clone carrying this T cell receptor (beta chain) was observed a few times. Its antigen remains unidentified. This CDR3 spans 13 amino acids. V lost 4 bases to trimming and J lost 9 bases; unmatched junction nucleotides: 9. The germline V gene encodes CDR1 SQVTM and CDR2 ANQGSEA. These data belong to a study of T cell repertoires in cytomegalovirus infection. General observations from the study: Public TCR beta family frequency separated CMV-and-HLA carriers, including in an independent cohort.

Each CDR3 protein is one row after TCRdb ran MiXCR on the reads. In the table there are about 400,000 distinct CDR3 sequences, 15% to 20% of which are singletons. Source material: PBMCs. The chain employs TRBV29-1 and TRBJ2-1, with TRBD2 identical over 7 bases. The receptor comes from a human donor in good health (CMV status not recorded). Some clones in this sample may be carry-over from other donors' samples. The CDR3 protein is CSVVWREWGEQFF. Here the CDR3 DNA reads TGCAGCGTTGTATGGCGGGAGTGGGGTGAGCAGTTCTTC.